What follows is one T cell receptor (beta chain) and its context. The antigen it recognizes is unknown. Base quality data are lacking; no much larger clone is found one base away. Receptors were amplified or captured by the immunoSEQ multiplex PCR assay. TCRdb carries this immuneACCESS record with in-frame sequences only. Its versions omit some clonotypes, under half of them owing to an unresolved V gene in the studies checked, with the rest unexplained. This sample holds approximately 40,000 clones; around 90% were observed only once. Over 5% of the sample is in the top ten clones. The sample originates from a study of T cell changes during pregnancy in multiple sclerosis (dated by TCRdb to about 2019). For the study in its entirety: The study examined how the T cell repertoire changed over the course of pregnancy in women with multiple sclerosis.

Taken from cysteine to phenylalanine, the CDR3 has 14 residues. Only CDR3 DNA is held: 42 bases, read in frame from base 1. Based on the germline V gene, the CDR1 and CDR2 sequences are SGHRS and YFSETQ. Trimmed from V: 5 bases; trimmed from J: 4 bases; junction bases lacking a gene match: 6. The sequencing used peripheral blood, collected in the first trimester of pregnancy. Here the chain combines TRBV5-1 and TRBJ2-1; 7 junctional bases match TRBD2. The sequence came from a female donor in good health, enrolled as a control in a pregnancy study. The CDR3 has the sequence CASRSGTAYNEQFF. The bases read TGCGCCAGCAGAAGCGGGACGGCTTACAATGAGCAGTTCTTC.